This T cell receptor (beta chain) was profiled in a study of vaccination effects on CD4 cells after COVID-19. CDR3 length: 13 amino acids. V lost 0 bases, J lost 5 bases, and 8 bases lay in between. In germline, CDR1 is SGHTA, CDR2 FQGTGA. Sequencing was performed with immunoSEQ multiplex PCR; in TCRdb, only in-frame clones are kept and a portion is missing. Among around 26,000 clones listed, about 80% were seen once. With the ViraFEST assay, the study expanded antigen-specific CD4+ T cells using viral peptide pools, then sequenced them. With approximately 10 days of culture completed, CD4+ T cells were isolated. It was between March and December 2020 that the person had a SARS-CoV-2 infection confirmed by PCR. This clone has a handful of counts. Its matching antigen is unknown.

The genes are TRBV7-3 and TRBJ2-7; D gene uncertain. The origin of this receptor is a human donor who had a prior SARS-CoV-2 infection. The specimen was CD4+ T cells from PBMCs cultured with HCoV-NL63 spike peptides, collected before COVID-19 vaccination. As DNA, the CDR3 is TGTGCCAGCAGCTTAACGTGGCTAGACGAGCAGTACTTC. It translates to CASSLTWLDEQYF. The full variable domain, rest sourced from reference TRBV7-3 and TRBJ2-7, is GAGVSQTPSNKVTEKGKYVELRCDPISGHTALYWYRQSLGQGPEFLIYFQGTGAADDSGLPNDRFFAVRPEGSVSTLKIQRTERGDSAVYLCASSLTWLDEQYFGPGTRLTVT.